This T cell receptor (beta chain) derives from a study of OX40 agonist ivuxolimab in advanced cancers. Background on the study: Eligibility admitted prior anti-PD-1, anti-PD-L1 or anti-CTLA-4 therapy; around 38% had some. Study-wide points: Relative to CD4+, CD8+ T cells held more expanded clones on average. It was also the case that some nonresponders had low normalized T-cell clonal expansion.

In germline, CDR1 is LNHDA, CDR2 SQIVND (reference sequence). The CDR3 contains 13 residues. With 6 bases clipped from V and 6 bases from J, the junction kept 7 bases outside the gene matches. Individuals having autoimmune disease history or systemic immunosuppression were not enrolled. The assay was immunoSEQ multiplex PCR, and TCRdb's table has in-frame clones only and misses some. The sample shows around 100,000 clones, about 89% of them seen only once. As concerns this clone: Its antigen is still unknown.

The sample consisted of CD4+ or CD8+ T cells sorted from blood, taken in a trial of the OX40 agonist ivuxolimab. The chain links TRBV19 to TRBJ2-5; 7 positions match TRBD1. The receptor was derived from an adult with an advanced solid tumor such as melanoma, head and neck, liver or kidney cancer. The CDR3 is CASSLLDRQTQYF. The CDR3 DNA is TGTGCCAGTAGCCTGTTGGACAGGCAGACCCAGTACTTC.